This T cell receptor (beta chain) is drawn from a study of T-cell reconstitution after alpha-beta-depleted transplantation in children. Study-level findings and limits: One year post-transplant, T-cell counts and diversity were largely derived from T cells produced anew.

Unique molecular identifiers were used to barcode this TCRbeta library. From the PCR reads, TCRdb called clonotypes with MiXCR, one entry per CDR3 protein. Of 330,000 or so distinct CDR3 sequences listed, 6.5% to 9% were seen once; the top ten hold approximately 8.6%. J gave up 2 bases and V 4 bases, and 4 bases lay outside the gene matches. Looked up from germline, CDR1 is ENHRY and CDR2 is SYGVKD. The CDR3 sequence is 15 residues long. This clonotype was counted many times. Its antigen is as yet unknown. Sequences were derived from peripheral blood, sampled 360 days after TCRalphabeta/CD19-depleted stem cell transplant. The receptor was derived from a female patient between 2 and 15 years old who had a stem cell transplant for Fanconi anemia, so the T cells may come from the graft donor. The chain couples TRBV10-3 to TRBJ2-5; TRBD1 aligns across 10 bases. DNA for the CDR3: TGTGCCATCAGTGCTAGGGGACAGGGGCAAGAGACCCAGTACTTC. This encodes CAISARGQGQETQYF.